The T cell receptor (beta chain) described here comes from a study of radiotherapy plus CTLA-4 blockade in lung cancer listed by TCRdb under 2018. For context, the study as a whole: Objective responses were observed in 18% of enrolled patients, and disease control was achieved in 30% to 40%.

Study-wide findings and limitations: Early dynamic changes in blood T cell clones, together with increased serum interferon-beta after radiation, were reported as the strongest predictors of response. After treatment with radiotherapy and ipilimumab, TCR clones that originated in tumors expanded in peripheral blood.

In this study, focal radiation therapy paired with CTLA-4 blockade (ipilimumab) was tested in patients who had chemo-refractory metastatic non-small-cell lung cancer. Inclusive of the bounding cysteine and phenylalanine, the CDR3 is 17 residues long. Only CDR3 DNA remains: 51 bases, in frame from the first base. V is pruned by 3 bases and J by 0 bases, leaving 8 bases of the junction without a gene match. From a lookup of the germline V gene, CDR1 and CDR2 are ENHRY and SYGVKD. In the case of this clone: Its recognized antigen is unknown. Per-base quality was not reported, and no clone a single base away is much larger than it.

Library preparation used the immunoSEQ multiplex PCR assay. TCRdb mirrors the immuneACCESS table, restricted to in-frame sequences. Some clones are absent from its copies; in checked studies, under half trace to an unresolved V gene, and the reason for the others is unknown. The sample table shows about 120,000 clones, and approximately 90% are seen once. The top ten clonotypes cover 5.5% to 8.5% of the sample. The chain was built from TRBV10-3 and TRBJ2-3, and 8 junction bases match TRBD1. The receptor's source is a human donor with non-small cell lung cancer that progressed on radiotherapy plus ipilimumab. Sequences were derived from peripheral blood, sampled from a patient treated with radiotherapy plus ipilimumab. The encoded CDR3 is CAISDFWTGTSTDTQYF. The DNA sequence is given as TGTGCCATCAGTGATTTTTGGACAGGGACTAGCACAGATACGCAGTATTTT.